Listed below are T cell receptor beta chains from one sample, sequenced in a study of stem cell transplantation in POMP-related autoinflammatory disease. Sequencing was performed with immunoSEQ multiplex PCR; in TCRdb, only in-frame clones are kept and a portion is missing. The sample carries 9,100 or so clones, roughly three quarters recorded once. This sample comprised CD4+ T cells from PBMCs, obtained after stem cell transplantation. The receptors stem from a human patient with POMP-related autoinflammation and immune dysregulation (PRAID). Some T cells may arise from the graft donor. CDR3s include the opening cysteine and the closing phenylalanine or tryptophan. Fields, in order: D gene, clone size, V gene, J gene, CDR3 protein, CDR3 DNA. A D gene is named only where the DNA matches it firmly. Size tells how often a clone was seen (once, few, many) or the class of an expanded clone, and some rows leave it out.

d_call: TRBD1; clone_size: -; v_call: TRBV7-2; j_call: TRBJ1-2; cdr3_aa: CASSQGQGVGGYTF; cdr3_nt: TGTGCCAGCAGCCAGGGACAGGGGGTCGGTGGCTACACCTTC
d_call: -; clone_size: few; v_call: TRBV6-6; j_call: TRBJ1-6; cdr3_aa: CASSPRQDTSYNSPLHF; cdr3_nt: TGTGCCAGCAGTCCTCGACAGGATACCTCCTATAATTCACCCCTCCACTTT
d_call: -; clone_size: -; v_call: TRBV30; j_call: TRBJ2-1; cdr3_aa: CAWTRTFNEQFF; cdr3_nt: TGTGCCTGGACAAGGACGTTTAATGAGCAGTTCTTC
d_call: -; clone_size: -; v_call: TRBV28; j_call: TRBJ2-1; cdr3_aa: CASWRYNEQFF; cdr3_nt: TGTGCCAGCTGGCGGTACAATGAGCAGTTCTTC
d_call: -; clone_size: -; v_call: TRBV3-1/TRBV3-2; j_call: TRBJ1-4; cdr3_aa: CASSHANSRNEKLFF; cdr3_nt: TGTGCCAGCAGCCACGCAAATAGCAGGAATGAAAAACTGTTTTTT
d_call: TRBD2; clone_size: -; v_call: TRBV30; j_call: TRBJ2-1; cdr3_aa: CAWSLGAGGLGEQFF; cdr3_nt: TGTGCCTGGAGTTTGGGAGCGGGAGGGCTGGGGGAGCAGTTCTTC
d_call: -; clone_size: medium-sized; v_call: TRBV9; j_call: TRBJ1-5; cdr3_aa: CASSVASGEKDQPQHF; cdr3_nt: TGTGCCAGCAGCGTAGCTTCCGGTGAGAAGGATCAGCCCCAGCATTTT
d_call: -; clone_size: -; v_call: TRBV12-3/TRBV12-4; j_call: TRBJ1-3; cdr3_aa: CASSPPWGNTIYF; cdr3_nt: TGTGCCAGCAGTCCACCCTGGGGAAACACCATATATTTT
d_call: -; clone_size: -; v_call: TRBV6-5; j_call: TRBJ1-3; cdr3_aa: CASSYTARLRNTIYF; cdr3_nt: TGTGCCAGCAGTTACACTGCGCGTTTGAGAAACACCATATATTTT
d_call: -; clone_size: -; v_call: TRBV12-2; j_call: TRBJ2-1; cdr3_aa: CASRCPPGLAGGLGDEQFF; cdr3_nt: TGTGCAAGTCGCTGCCCGCCAGGACTAGCGGGAGGCCTCGGGGATGAGCAGTTCTTC
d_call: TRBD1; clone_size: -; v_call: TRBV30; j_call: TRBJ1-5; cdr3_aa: CAWSGQGGNQPQHF; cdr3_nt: TGTGCCTGGAGTGGTCAGGGGGGCAATCAGCCCCAGCATTTT
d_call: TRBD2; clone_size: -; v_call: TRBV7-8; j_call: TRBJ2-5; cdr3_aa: CASSLGIAGGGETQYF; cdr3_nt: TGTGCCAGCAGCTTAGGAATAGCGGGAGGCGGTGAGACCCAGTACTTC
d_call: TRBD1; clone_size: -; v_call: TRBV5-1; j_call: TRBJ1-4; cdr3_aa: CASSAGQVNEKLFF; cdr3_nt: TGCGCCAGCAGCGCGGGACAGGTCAATGAAAAACTGTTTTTT
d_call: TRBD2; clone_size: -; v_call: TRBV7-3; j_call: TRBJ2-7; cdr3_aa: CTEGTSGPYEQYF; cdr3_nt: TGTACTGAGGGGACTAGCGGACCCTACGAGCAGTACTTC
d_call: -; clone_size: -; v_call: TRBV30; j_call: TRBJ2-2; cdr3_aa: CAWSVVPGELFF; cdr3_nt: TGTGCCTGGAGCGTAGTACCTGGGGAGCTGTTTTTT
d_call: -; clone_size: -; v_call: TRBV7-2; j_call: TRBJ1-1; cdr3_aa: CASRAGGVPHTAFF; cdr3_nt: TGTGCCAGCAGGGCGGGGGGAGTTCCGCACACGGCTTTCTTT
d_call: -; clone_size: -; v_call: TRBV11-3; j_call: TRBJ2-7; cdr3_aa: CASSFGTAYEQYF; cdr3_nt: TGTGCCAGCAGCTTCGGGACGGCCTACGAGCAGTACTTC
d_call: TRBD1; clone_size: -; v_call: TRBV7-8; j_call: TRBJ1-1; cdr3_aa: CASSLAGTGRNTEAFF; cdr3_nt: TGTGCCAGCAGCTTAGCAGGGACAGGGAGGAACACTGAAGCTTTCTTT
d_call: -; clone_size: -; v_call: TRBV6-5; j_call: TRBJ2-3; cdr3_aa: CASRRDSPSTDTQYF; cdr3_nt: TGTGCCAGCAGGCGAGACTCTCCCAGCACAGATACGCAGTATTTT
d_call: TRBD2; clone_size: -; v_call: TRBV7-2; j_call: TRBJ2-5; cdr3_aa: CASSFSGRGETQYF; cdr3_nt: TGTGCCAGCAGCTTTAGCGGGAGGGGAGAGACCCAGTACTTC
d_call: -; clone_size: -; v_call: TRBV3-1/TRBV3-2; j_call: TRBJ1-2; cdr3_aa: CASSQQRQLEAGLGYTF; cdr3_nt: TGTGCCAGCAGCCAACAACGACAGCTCGAAGCGGGGCTTGGCTACACCTTC
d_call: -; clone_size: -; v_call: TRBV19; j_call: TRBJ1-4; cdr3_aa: CATQRGGYEKLFF; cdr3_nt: TGTGCCACCCAGAGAGGCGGGTATGAAAAACTGTTTTTT
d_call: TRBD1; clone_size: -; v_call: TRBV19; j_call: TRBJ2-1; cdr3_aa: CASKDRAGSSYNEQFF; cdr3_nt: TGTGCCAGTAAGGACAGGGCGGGGAGCTCCTACAATGAGCAGTTCTTC
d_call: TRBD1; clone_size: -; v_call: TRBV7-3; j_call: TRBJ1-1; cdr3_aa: CASSPGGQGTEAFF; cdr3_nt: TGTGCCAGCAGCCCGGGGGGACAGGGCACTGAAGCTTTCTTT
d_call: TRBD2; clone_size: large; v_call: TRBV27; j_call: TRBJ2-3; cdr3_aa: CASSPGAGVVTDTQYF; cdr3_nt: TGTGCCAGCAGTCCCGGGGCGGGAGTTGTAACAGATACGCAGTATTTT
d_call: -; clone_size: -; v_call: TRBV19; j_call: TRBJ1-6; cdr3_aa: CASTNDIFNSPLHF; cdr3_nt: TGTGCCAGTACCAATGACATATTTAATTCACCCCTCCACTTT
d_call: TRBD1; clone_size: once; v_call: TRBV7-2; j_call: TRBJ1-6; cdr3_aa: CASGLRQGASSPLHF; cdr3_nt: TGTGCCAGCGGTTTGAGACAGGGGGCGTCCTCACCCCTCCACTTT
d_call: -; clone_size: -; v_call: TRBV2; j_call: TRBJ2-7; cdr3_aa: CASTQRQGNFHEQYF; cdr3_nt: TGTGCCAGCACCCAGCGGCAGGGGAATTTCCACGAGCAGTACTTC
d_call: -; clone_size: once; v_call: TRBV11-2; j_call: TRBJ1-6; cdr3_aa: CASSRRSRDSPLHF; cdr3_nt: TGTGCCAGCAGCCGTCGGAGTCGAGATTCACCCCTCCACTTT
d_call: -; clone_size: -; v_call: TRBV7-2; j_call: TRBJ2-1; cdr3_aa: CASNPSVGYNEQFF; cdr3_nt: TGTGCCAGCAACCCCAGCGTAGGGTACAATGAGCAGTTCTTC
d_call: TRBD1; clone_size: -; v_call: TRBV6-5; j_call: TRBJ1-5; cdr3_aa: CASRGGQGLYQPQHF; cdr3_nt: TGTGCCAGCAGGGGGGGACAGGGGCTTTATCAGCCCCAGCATTTT
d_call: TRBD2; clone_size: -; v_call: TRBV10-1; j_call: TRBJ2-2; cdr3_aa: CASSQTSGWTGELFF; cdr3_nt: TGCGCCAGCAGCCAAACTAGCGGGTGGACCGGGGAGCTGTTTTTT
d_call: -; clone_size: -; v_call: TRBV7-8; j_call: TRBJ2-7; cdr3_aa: CASSLDRSNNYEQYF; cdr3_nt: TGTGCCAGCAGCTTAGACAGGAGTAATAACTACGAGCAGTACTTC
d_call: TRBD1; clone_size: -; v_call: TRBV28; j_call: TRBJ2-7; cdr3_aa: CASTRTGQDFLSYEQYF; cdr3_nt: TGTGCCAGCACTCGGACAGGGCAGGATTTTCTGTCCTACGAGCAGTACTTC
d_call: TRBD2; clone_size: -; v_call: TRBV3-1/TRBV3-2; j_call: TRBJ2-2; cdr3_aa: CASSQGQGGSTGELFF; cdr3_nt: TGTGCCAGCAGCCAAGGGCAGGGAGGGAGCACCGGGGAGCTGTTTTTT
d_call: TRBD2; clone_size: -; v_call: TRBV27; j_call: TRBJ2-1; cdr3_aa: CASSSRLAAWKSNEQFF; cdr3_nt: TGTGCCAGCAGTTCCCGACTAGCAGCCTGGAAGAGCAATGAGCAGTTCTTC
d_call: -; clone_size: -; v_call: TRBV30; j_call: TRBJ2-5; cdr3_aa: CAWIPHNQETQYF; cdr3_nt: TGTGCCTGGATACCACACAACCAAGAGACCCAGTACTTC
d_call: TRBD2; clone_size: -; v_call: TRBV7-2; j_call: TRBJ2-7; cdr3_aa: CASSLTSGPTYEQYF; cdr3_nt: TGTGCCAGCAGCTTAACTAGCGGCCCTACCTACGAGCAGTACTTC
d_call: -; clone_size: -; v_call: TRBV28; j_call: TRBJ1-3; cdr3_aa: CASSLTASGNTIYF; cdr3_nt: TGTGCCAGCAGTTTAACCGCCTCTGGAAACACCATATATTTT
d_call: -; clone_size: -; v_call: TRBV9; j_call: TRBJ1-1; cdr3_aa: CASKPGQTFVTEAFF; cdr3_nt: TGTGCCAGCAAACCGGGGCAGACGTTTGTCACTGAAGCTTTCTTT
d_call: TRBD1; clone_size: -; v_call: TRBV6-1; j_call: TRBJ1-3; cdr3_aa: CASSSTGRGNTIYF; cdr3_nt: TGTGCCAGCAGTTCGACAGGGCGTGGAAACACCATATATTTT
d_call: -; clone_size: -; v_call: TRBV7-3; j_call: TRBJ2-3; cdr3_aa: CASSLSGTDTQYF; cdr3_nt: TGTGCCAGCAGCTTATCGGGCACAGATACGCAGTATTTT